A single sample gave rise to the 18 T cell receptor beta chains below, sequenced in a study of sequential checkpoint blockade in melanoma. The treatment denotes: randomized to nivolumab then ipilimumab (arm A) or the reverse (arm B). The table came from immunoSEQ multiplex PCR; TCRdb's copy has only in-frame clones and leaves some out. Seen here are 15,000 to 20,000 clones, 55% to 75% observed once, and the top ten hold 21%. Sequencing was performed on CD8+ T cells sorted from blood (inferred from file names), taken from a patient given nivolumab and ipilimumab in sequence. The receptors originated from a human donor with melanoma.

This clone was observed once. The rearrangement joins TRBV28 to TRBJ1-2; 10 bases map to TRBD1. CDR1 MDHEN and CDR2 SYDVKM come from the germline V gene. J was trimmed by 5 bases and V by 10 bases; bases with no gene match: 10. CDR3 length: 14 residues. The CDR3 region is CANILRDRGYGYTF. CDR3 in DNA: TGTGCCAACATTCTCCGGGACAGGGGTTATGGCTACACCTTC.

The sample holds one count of this clone. This chain joins TRBV9 and TRBJ2-1, with 9 nucleotides matching TRBD2. After removal of 0 bases from V and 10 bases from J, the junction contained 23 bases not matched to a gene. Germline values: CDR1 SGDLS, CDR2 YYNGEE. The CDR3 contains 20 residues. CDR3 bases: TGTGCCAGCAGCGTAGAAGTGGGGGCGCCCCGGGGCGGGAGGGCCAGGGAGCAGTTCTTC. Amino acids: CASSVEVGAPRGGRAREQFF.

This clone was counted a single time. The chain links TRBV5-4 to TRBJ1-2; possible D gene TRBD1, 5 bases. This CDR3 is 18 amino acids long. Germline V lookup: CDR1 SGHNT, CDR2 YYREEE (reference sequence). V lost 0 bases to trimming and J lost 3 bases, with 21 bases between them. The CDR3 spells CASSLDLNIIQGYYGYTF. The CDR3 bases are TGTGCCAGCAGCTTGGACCTTAATATAATTCAGGGATACTATGGCTACACCTTC.

This chain connects TRBV29-1 to TRBJ2-7; D ambiguous. Deletions cut 3 bases from V and 2 bases from J, with 11 bases between. The CDR3 is 13 residues long. The germline CDR1 and CDR2 sequences are SQVTM and ANQGSEA. The CDR3 loop reads CSVEVYSTYEQYF. CDR3 DNA sequence: TGCAGCGTTGAGGTGTACTCAACCTACGAGCAGTACTTC.

The chain recombines TRBV28 with TRBJ2-3; 8 bases are a match to TRBD1. This CDR3 has 16 residues. Trimming removed 5 bases from V and 2 bases from J; junction bases left unmatched: 9. CDR1 is MDHEN, CDR2 SYDVKM, per germline. The CDR3: CASSVLRDRFTDTQYF. As DNA, the CDR3 is TGTGCCAGCAGTGTCCTCCGGGACAGGTTCACAGATACGCAGTATTTT.

This clone showed up just once. This chain joins TRBV28 and TRBJ1-2, with D perhaps TRBD1 (5 bases). The CDR3 runs to 16 residues. Germline loops: CDR1 MDHEN, CDR2 SYDVKM. Between the trimmed V and J ends, which lost 7 bases and 4 bases, there was a span of 22 bases. In DNA, the CDR3 is TGTGCCAGCACTCCCAACGTGGGGCGAGTTATCTATGGCTACACCTTC. Translated: CASTPNVGRVIYGYTF.

The chain employs TRBV7-9 and TRBJ1-5; D possibly corresponds to TRBD1 (5 bases). CDR3 size: 14 residues. Germline V lookup: CDR1 SEHNR, CDR2 FQNEAQ (reference sequence). The germline V and J ends were trimmed by 8 bases and 2 bases, with 13 bases remaining between them. The DNA for the CDR3 is TGTGCCAGCGGGGAGGCGGGGGGCAATCAGCCCCAGCATTTT. Translation: CASGEAGGNQPQHF.

This clone came up once. The chain joins TRBV27 to TRBJ1-2; D uncertain. V lost 6 bases and J lost 3, with 5 bases in between. The CDR3 covers 11 residues. Germline V gene sequence: CDR1 MNHEY, CDR2 SMNVEV (reference sequence). The CDR3 spells CASRGYYGYTF. CDR3 nucleotide sequence: TGTGCCAGCAGGGGCTACTATGGCTACACCTTC.

V usage is TRBV19 and J usage is TRBJ2-7; TRBD2 matches at 8 bases. The CDR3 is 15 amino acids. The V segment lost 3 bases and the J segment 5 bases; nucleotides outside the gene matches: 9. CDR1 is LNHDA and CDR2 is SQIVND in the germline V gene (reference sequence). The CDR3 DNA reads as TGTGCCAGTAGTATCGAAACCGGGACTAGTGACGAGCAGTACTTC. Protein: CASSIETGTSDEQYF.

This chain uses TRBV27 with TRBJ1-1, with TRBD1 as a possible D gene (6 bases). V was trimmed by 5 bases and J by 0 bases, leaving 16 bases between them. The CDR3 covers 16 residues. Per the germline V gene, CDR1 is MNHEY and CDR2 is SMNVEV (reference sequence). CDR3 DNA sequence: TGTGCCAGCAGTATCGTACTGGGACACCTGAACACTGAAGCTTTCTTT. Translation gives CASSIVLGHLNTEAFF.

The chain uses TRBV10-2 and TRBJ1-5, with TRBD1 identical over 10 bases. V shed 2 bases and J 2 bases; nucleotides not matched to a gene: 0. The CDR3 has 15 amino acids. Germline V gene sequence: CDR1 WSHSY, CDR2 SAAADI. This CDR3 is CASSEGTGGNQPQHF. CDR3 nucleotides: TGCGCCAGCAGTGAGGGGACAGGGGGCAATCAGCCCCAGCATTTT.

This rearrangement joins TRBV27 to TRBJ1-1, with D possibly TRBD1 on 6 matching bases. Germline lookup yields CDR1 MNHEY and CDR2 SMNVEV (reference sequence). V shed 6 bases and J shed 5 bases, with 13 bases lying between them. The CDR3 contains 13 residues. In nucleotides, the CDR3 is TGTGCCAGCAGGCCAAGCCAGGGGACTGAAGCTTTCTTT. Translation: CASRPSQGTEAFF.

J is TRBJ1-2 and V is TRBV27; 9 bases are shared with TRBD1. Trimming removed 4 bases from V and 4 bases from J; junction bases left unmatched: 4. The length of the CDR3 is 14 residues. CDR1 is MNHEY, CDR2 SMNVEV, per germline (reference sequence). The CDR3 region is CASSSPTGGYGYTF. In nucleotides, the CDR3 is TGTGCCAGCAGTTCCCCGACAGGGGGCTATGGCTACACCTTC.

The V gene is TRBV30, the J gene TRBJ1-1; possible D gene TRBD1, 6 bases. CDR3 size: 14 residues. Trimming took off 5 bases at V and 4 bases at J, with 17 bases between the two ends. The germline CDR1 and CDR2 sequences are GTSNPN and SVGIG (reference sequence). CDR3 coding DNA: TGTGCCTGGGGGGTAATACAGGGTGTCACTGAAGCTTTCTTT. It codes for CAWGVIQGVTEAFF.

J is TRBJ1-2 and V is TRBV27; TRBD1 matches at 7 bases. The CDR3 sequence is 14 residues long. The ends lost 6 bases at V and 0 bases at J; junction bases unmatched: 4. In germline, CDR1 is MNHEY, CDR2 SMNVEV (reference sequence). The DNA for the CDR3 is TGTGCCAGCAGGGAGACAGGGCCTAACTATGGCTACACCTTC. It yields the protein CASRETGPNYGYTF.

In this sample, this clone turned up once. One junction end does not reproduce the germline sequence, and a read error may be involved. This chain joins TRBV15 and TRBJ1-1; D remains ambiguous. The V gene's germline CDR1 is LNHNV and CDR2 YYDKDF (reference sequence). This CDR3 spans 15 amino acids. The CDR3 is CATSSEMSLNAEAFF. CDR3 coding DNA: TGTGCCACCAGCAGTGAGATGTCGCTGAACGCTGAAGCTTTCTTT.

This chain joins TRBV18 and TRBJ2-7; 8 bases agree with TRBD1. The length of the CDR3 is 13 residues. CDR1 and CDR2 (germline): KGHSH, LQKENI. V lost 6 bases, J lost 6 bases, and 7 bases stayed unmatched. CDR3 protein: CASSPTGDFEQYF. The CDR3 DNA is TGTGCCAGCTCTCCGACAGGGGACTTCGAGCAGTACTTC.

The chain recombines TRBV27 with TRBJ2-7; 7 bases fit TRBD2. The CDR3 has 14 amino acids. Trimming took 6 bases from V and 2 from J; bases not matched to a gene: 7. CDR1 is MNHEY and CDR2 is SMNVEV in the germline V gene (reference sequence). CDR3 region: CASRWREGPYEQYF. The DNA for the CDR3 is TGTGCCAGCAGGTGGAGGGAGGGGCCCTACGAGCAGTACTTC.